The sequence of this T cell receptor beta chain was determined in a study of OX40 agonist ivuxolimab in advanced cancers. Turning to the study itself: About 44% of patients had received prior checkpoint inhibitor therapy.

The data were produced by immunoSEQ multiplex PCR, yet TCRdb's version contains in-frame clones alone and is incomplete. The data show some 59,000 clones, about 87% seen once. CDR3 length: 16 amino acids. The ends were cut back, 4 bases at V and 2 bases at J, with 16 bases in the middle. In germline, CDR1 is SGHRS, CDR2 YFSETQ. This specimen consisted of CD4+ or CD8+ T cells sorted from blood, obtained in a trial of the OX40 agonist ivuxolimab. The TCR sequence derives from an adult with an advanced solid tumor such as melanoma, head and neck, liver or kidney cancer. The chain is built from TRBV5-1 and TRBJ2-4; perhaps TRBD1 as D (7 bases). In DNA, the CDR3 is TGCGCCAGCAGCGAGTGGGCAGGGGGGACCAAAAACATTCAGTACTTC. Translated, it gives CASSEWAGGTKNIQYF.